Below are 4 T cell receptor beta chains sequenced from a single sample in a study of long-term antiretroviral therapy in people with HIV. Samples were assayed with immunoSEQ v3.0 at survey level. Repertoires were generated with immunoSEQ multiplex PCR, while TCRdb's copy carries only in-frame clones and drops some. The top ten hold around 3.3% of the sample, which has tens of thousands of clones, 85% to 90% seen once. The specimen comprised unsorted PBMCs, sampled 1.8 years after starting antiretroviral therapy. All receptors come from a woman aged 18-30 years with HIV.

The CDR3 DNA is TGCGCCAGCAGCTTGGGTTCGTGGTCAGCGAACACTGAAGCTTTCTTT. Translated, it gives CASSLGSWSANTEAFF. The chain couples TRBV5-1 to TRBJ1-1; D gene ambiguous. Trimming removed 0 bases from V and 1 base from J, with 13 bases in between. Germline-derived CDR1 and CDR2 are SGHRS and YFSETQ. This CDR3 contains 16 residues.

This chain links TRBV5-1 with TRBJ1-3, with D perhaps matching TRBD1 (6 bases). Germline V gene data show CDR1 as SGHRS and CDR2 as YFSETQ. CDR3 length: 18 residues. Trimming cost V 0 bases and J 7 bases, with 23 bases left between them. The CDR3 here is CASSLGHAVAGAVNTIYF. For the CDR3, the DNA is TGCGCCAGCAGCTTGGGGCATGCGGTGGCAGGGGCGGTTAACACCATATATTTT.

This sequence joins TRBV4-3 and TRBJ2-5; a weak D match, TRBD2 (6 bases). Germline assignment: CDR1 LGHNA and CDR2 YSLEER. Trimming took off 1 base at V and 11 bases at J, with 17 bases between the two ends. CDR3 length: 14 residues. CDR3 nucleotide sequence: TGCGCCAGCAGCCAAGGTAGGAGGGCACGGGAGCAGTACTTC. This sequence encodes CASSQGRRAREQYF.

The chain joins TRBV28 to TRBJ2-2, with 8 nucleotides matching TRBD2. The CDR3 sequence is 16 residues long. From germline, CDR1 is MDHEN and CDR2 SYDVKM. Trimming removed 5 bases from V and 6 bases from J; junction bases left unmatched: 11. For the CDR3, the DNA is TGTGCCAGCAGTGAGTTAGCGGGACTTGGGTCCGGGGAGCTGTTTTTT. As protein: CASSELAGLGSGELFF.